A selection of T cell receptor beta chains follows, all from one sample in a study of cytomegalovirus exposure and HLA in healthy donors. TCRdb's copy holds only in-frame clones and misses some; the assay was immunoSEQ multiplex PCR. The repertoire holds approximately 220,000 clones, with approximately 80% as singletons. Sequencing input: PBMCs. The receptor set was obtained from a boy aged 2 to 10 in good health and CMV-seronegative. CDR3s include the opening cysteine and the closing phenylalanine or tryptophan. The D gene is left open where the match is weak. A row's size may be missing; if present it is once, few, many or a size class.

d_gene,v_gene,abundance,j_gene,CDR3aa,CDR3nt
NA,TRBV20-1,NA,TRBJ1-3,CSATQLHTIYF,TGCAGTGCTACCCAACTTCACACCATATATTTT
NA,TRBV7-8,NA,TRBJ2-5,CASSFRGQETQYF,TGTGCCAGCAGCTTCAGGGGTCAAGAGACCCAGTACTTC
NA,TRBV29-1,NA,TRBJ2-1,CSVVSDKEGEQFF,TGCAGCGTTGTATCTGACAAGGAGGGTGAGCAGTTCTTC
NA,TRBV25-1,NA,TRBJ2-3,CASSGPTSTDTQYF,TGTGCCAGCAGTGGCCCGACTAGCACAGATACGCAGTATTTT
NA,TRBV6-1,NA,TRBJ2-7,CASSVAASYEQYF,TGTGCCAGCAGTGTTGCGGCCTCCTACGAGCAGTACTTC
TRBD2,TRBV10-3,once,TRBJ2-1,CAISEKAGVSYNEQFF,TGTGCCATCAGTGAAAAGGCGGGGGTCTCCTACAATGAGCAGTTCTTC
TRBD1,TRBV7-6,NA,TRBJ2-1,CASSLATRTGNGEQFF,TGTGCCAGCAGCTTAGCGACCAGGACAGGGAACGGGGAGCAGTTCTTC
TRBD2,TRBV11-3,NA,TRBJ2-7,CASSQRDPSVGQYF,TGTGCCAGCAGCCAGCGGGACCCCTCCGTGGGGCAGTACTTC
TRBD1,TRBV5-1,few,TRBJ1-1,CASSLDRGNTEAFF,TGCGCCAGCAGCTTGGACAGGGGGAACACTGAAGCTTTCTTT
TRBD1,TRBV2,NA,TRBJ2-1,CASREGQDNEQFF,TGTGCCAGCAGAGAAGGACAGGATAATGAGCAGTTCTTC
NA,TRBV6-1,NA,TRBJ1-1,CASRVTENTEAFF,TGTGCCAGCAGGGTTACAGAGAACACTGAAGCTTTCTTT
NA,TRBV7-9,NA,TRBJ1-2,CASSLEGRGVGGYTF,TGTGCCAGCAGCTTGGAGGGGCGAGGTGTGGGTGGCTACACCTTC
NA,TRBV20-1,NA,TRBJ2-5,CSARIGGHQYF,TGCAGTGCTAGAATAGGGGGTCACCAGTACTTC
TRBD2,TRBV6-5,NA,TRBJ2-3,CASGIAGGGQYF,TGTGCCAGCGGAATAGCGGGGGGAGGACAATATTTT
NA,TRBV5-6,NA,TRBJ2-2,CASSQGPTGELFF,TGTGCCAGCAGCCAGGGGCCCACCGGGGAGCTGTTTTTT
NA,TRBV10-3,NA,TRBJ1-1,CAISPGLNTEAFF,TGTGCCATCAGTCCGGGACTCAACACTGAAGCTTTCTTT
NA,TRBV5-6,once,TRBJ2-7,CASSIPSGYSYEQYF,TGTGCCAGCAGCATCCCGTCCGGTTACTCCTACGAGCAGTACTTC
NA,TRBV6-5,few,TRBJ1-5,CASSYSQADYQPQHF,TGTGCCAGCAGTTACTCTCAGGCGGACTATCAGCCCCAGCATTTT
TRBD2,TRBV5-1,NA,TRBJ2-7,CASSSTGGTAYEQYF,TGCGCCAGCAGCTCGACGGGGGGAACCGCCTACGAGCAGTACTTC
TRBD1,TRBV6-5,NA,TRBJ1-2,CASRRTGDNYGYTF,TGTGCCAGCAGACGGACAGGGGACAACTATGGCTACACCTTC
NA,TRBV6-5,NA,TRBJ1-1,CASSREGVTEAFF,TGTGCCAGCAGTCGGGAGGGGGTCACTGAAGCTTTCTTT
NA,TRBV4-2,NA,TRBJ1-5,CASGAEMMGNQPQHF,TGTGCCAGCGGGGCGGAGATGATGGGCAATCAGCCCCAGCATTTT
NA,TRBV29-1,NA,TRBJ2-5,CSAQASFTLGATQYF,TGCAGCGCCCAGGCTAGCTTTACCCTCGGAGCGACCCAGTACTTC
TRBD2,TRBV11-2,NA,TRBJ2-2,CASSLDPGLASHTGELFF,TGTGCCAGCAGCTTAGATCCCGGACTAGCGTCACACACCGGGGAGCTGTTTTTT
TRBD2,TRBV19,NA,TRBJ2-1,CASSTAGGYNEQFF,TGTGCCAGTAGTACAGCGGGAGGATACAATGAGCAGTTCTTC
NA,TRBV5-1,NA,TRBJ2-3,CASSSQGTDTQYF,TGCGCCAGCAGCTCCCAGGGCACAGATACGCAGTATTTT